This T cell receptor beta chain was recorded in a study of cytomegalovirus exposure and HLA in healthy donors. Findings and caveats of the study: Later on, an analysis tied under 20,000 TCR beta sequences to HLA alleles at 0.05 false discovery rate. When analyzed later, a missense DCLRE1C variant was found to be linked to TCR beta V- and J-gene trimming. TCR beta V segments were, for the most part, productive about 87% or about 30% of the time in an earlier analysis.

This CDR3 has 17 amino acids. V was clipped by 0 bases and J by 4 bases, with 17 bases between them. The germline V gene has CDR1 SGDLS and CDR2 YYNGEE. With 60 Vbeta and 13 Jbeta primers, the PCR was carried out. TCRdb's table, derived via immunoSEQ multiplex PCR, lists solely in-frame clones and lacks some. The data hold under 250,000 clones, with 80% to 85% observed a single time. Of note for this clone: The antigen is not known.

This receptor was identified in a woman aged 40 to 50 in good health and CMV-seronegative. This chain links TRBV9 with TRBJ1-3, with a tentative D call TRBD1 (6 bases). Source material: PBMCs. This CDR3 is CASSVVPRGLHGNTIYF. The CDR3 DNA reads as TGTGCCAGCAGCGTAGTGCCCAGGGGCTTACACGGAAACACCATATATTTT.